This is a list of T cell receptor beta chains from one sample in a study of shared clonotypes between healthy human individuals. Libraries were prepared by immunoSEQ multiplex PCR; TCRdb keeps only in-frame clonotypes and omits some of them. The sample gives approximately 1.9 million clones, just over 90% of which show up once; under 2% is in the top ten. Sequencing was performed on naive CD8+ T cells from PBMCs. Every receptor here comes from a man between 18 and 35 years old in good health. Some clones in this sample may be carry-over from other donors' samples. Each CDR3 is given with its conserved first and last residue. Fields, in order: D gene, J gene, clone size, V gene, CDR3 protein, CDR3 DNA. A D gene is named only where the DNA matches it firmly. The size field is filled for only some rows; it gives once, few, many or a size class.

>TRBD2|TRBJ2-3|once|TRBV5-6
CASSRLAGGASTDTQYF
TGTGCCAGCAGTCGTTTAGCGGGAGGAGCTAGCACAGATACGCAGTATTTT
>TRBD2|TRBJ2-5|-|TRBV18
CASSRTGLAGQPTREETQYF
TGTGCCAGCTCGCGCACGGGACTAGCGGGACAGCCCACAAGGGAAGAGACCCAGTACTTC
>-|TRBJ2-7|-|TRBV4-1
CASSQVLSYEQYF
TGCGCCAGCAGCCAGGTCCTCTCCTACGAGCAGTACTTC
>-|TRBJ1-2|-|TRBV28
CASSSAVPVGGYTF
TGTGCCAGCAGTTCAGCGGTACCGGTTGGTGGCTACACCTTC
>TRBD1|TRBJ2-7|-|TRBV9
CASSVAGTGGGEQYF
TGTGCCAGCAGCGTGGCCGGGACAGGGGGTGGCGAGCAGTACTTC
>TRBD1|TRBJ2-5|-|TRBV7-8
CASSLTGQVAETQYF
TGTGCCAGCAGCCTAACGGGACAGGTGGCAGAGACCCAGTACTTC
>-|TRBJ2-7|-|TRBV11-2
CASSFHSGGVSYEQYF
TGTGCCAGCAGCTTTCATAGCGGAGGAGTTTCCTACGAGCAGTACTTC
>-|TRBJ2-7|-|TRBV29-1
CSASSGYEQYF
TGCAGCGCGTCGTCGGGGTACGAGCAGTACTTC
>TRBD2|TRBJ2-2|-|TRBV9
CASSPPKTREQNTGELFF
TGTGCCAGCAGCCCCCCAAAGACGCGGGAGCAGAACACCGGGGAGCTGTTTTTT
>-|TRBJ2-2|-|TRBV6-1
CASTQGRVTLGELFF
TGTGCCAGCACTCAAGGGCGGGTGACCCTCGGGGAGCTGTTTTTT
>-|TRBJ1-1|-|TRBV11-2
CASSDRGHEAFF
TGTGCCAGCAGCGACCGGGGCCATGAAGCTTTCTTT
>TRBD1|TRBJ2-5|once|TRBV15
CATSRGEDRGETQYF
TGTGCCACCAGCAGAGGAGAGGACAGGGGAGAGACCCAGTACTTC
>TRBD2|TRBJ2-3|-|TRBV6-8
CASSRGLAGGLCSTDTQYF
TGTGCCAGCAGCCGTGGACTAGCGGGAGGCCTTTGTAGCACAGATACGCAGTATTTT
>-|TRBJ2-7|-|TRBV18
CASSPPQTGLFSYEQYF
TGTGCCAGCTCACCACCTCAGACGGGACTCTTCTCCTACGAGCAGTACTTC
>-|TRBJ2-5|-|TRBV9
CASSPGGVWETQYF
TGTGCCAGCAGCCCAGGGGGGGTTTGGGAGACCCAGTACTTC
>-|TRBJ1-2|few|TRBV10-3
CAISESGGGYTF
TGTGCCATCAGTGAGTCAGGAGGAGGCTACACCTTC
>TRBD2|TRBJ2-2|-|TRBV2
CASSGTSGINTGELFF
TGTGCCAGCAGTGGGACTAGCGGGATTAACACCGGGGAGCTGTTTTTT
>-|TRBJ2-1|-|TRBV29-1
CSVERRYNEQFF
TGCAGCGTTGAACGCAGATACAATGAGCAGTTCTTC
>-|TRBJ2-2|-|TRBV5-1
CASSLFQNRPNTGELFF
TGCGCCAGCAGCTTGTTTCAGAATAGACCCAACACCGGGGAGCTGTTTTTT
>TRBD2|TRBJ2-2|-|TRBV4-1
CASSQVQRGDTGELFF
TGCGCCAGCAGCCAAGTCCAGCGGGGTGACACCGGGGAGCTGTTTTTT
>TRBD1|TRBJ2-1|-|TRBV4-1
CASSHPGQGVDEQFF
TGCGCCAGCAGCCACCCCGGACAGGGGGTCGATGAGCAGTTCTTC
>TRBD1|TRBJ2-7|once|TRBV10-2
CASSDRDIYEQYF
TGCGCCAGTTCTGACAGGGACATCTACGAGCAGTACTTC
>TRBD1|TRBJ2-7|-|TRBV6-5
CASDGTAPIEQYF
TGTGCCAGCGACGGGACAGCCCCTATCGAGCAGTACTTC
>TRBD1|TRBJ2-7|-|TRBV4-3
CASSQEGTGGEQYF
TGCGCCAGCAGCCAAGAGGGGACAGGGGGCGAGCAGTACTTC
>-|TRBJ1-1|few|TRBV29-1
CSVDRTSMNTEAFF
TGCAGCGTTGATCGGACATCTATGAACACTGAAGCTTTCTTT
>-|TRBJ2-3|-|TRBV4-3
CASSQEGLGTDTQYF
TGCGCCAGCAGCCAAGAAGGGCTGGGCACAGATACGCAGTATTTT
>-|TRBJ1-3|-|TRBV11-2
CASSLGSSGNTIYF
TGTGCCAGCAGCTTAGGGTCCTCTGGAAACACCATATATTTT
>TRBD1|TRBJ2-5|-|TRBV5-4
CASSPGTGGKKTQYF
TGTGCCAGCAGCCCCGGGACAGGGGGCAAGAAGACCCAGTACTTC
>-|TRBJ2-1|-|TRBV27
CASSYYRGESRNEQFF
TGTGCCAGCAGTTATTATAGGGGGGAATCGCGCAATGAGCAGTTCTTC
>-|TRBJ1-1|-|TRBV2
CASSDQVGRVEAFF
TGTGCCAGCAGTGACCAGGTAGGAAGGGTTGAAGCTTTCTTT
>TRBD2|TRBJ2-7|-|TRBV27
CASSLSLAGVTYEQYF
TGTGCCAGCAGTTTATCGCTAGCGGGAGTCACCTACGAGCAGTACTTC
>TRBD1|TRBJ1-5|-|TRBV6-1
CAARGQGHQPQHF
TGTGCCGCCAGGGGACAGGGTCATCAGCCCCAGCATTTT
>TRBD1|TRBJ1-2|-|TRBV9
CASSAGTGENYGYTF
TGTGCCAGCAGCGCCGGGACAGGGGAAAACTATGGCTACACCTTC